This T cell receptor beta chain was retrieved from a study of cytomegalovirus exposure and HLA in healthy donors. Repertoires were generated with immunoSEQ multiplex PCR, while TCRdb's copy carries only in-frame clones and drops some. The table includes roughly 120,000 clones, roughly 88% detected once. In germline, CDR1 is SNHLY, CDR2 FYNNEI. The CDR3 runs to 14 residues. Trimming stripped 5 bases from V and 10 bases from J, with 18 bases between. The TCR sequence derives from a young man in good health and CMV-seronegative. Source material: PBMCs. V usage is TRBV2 and J usage is TRBJ1-5; D is undetermined. The CDR3 bases are TGTGCCAGCAGTCGGGAAAAAGGGATCAGCCCCCAGCATTTT. It translates to CASSREKGISPQHF.